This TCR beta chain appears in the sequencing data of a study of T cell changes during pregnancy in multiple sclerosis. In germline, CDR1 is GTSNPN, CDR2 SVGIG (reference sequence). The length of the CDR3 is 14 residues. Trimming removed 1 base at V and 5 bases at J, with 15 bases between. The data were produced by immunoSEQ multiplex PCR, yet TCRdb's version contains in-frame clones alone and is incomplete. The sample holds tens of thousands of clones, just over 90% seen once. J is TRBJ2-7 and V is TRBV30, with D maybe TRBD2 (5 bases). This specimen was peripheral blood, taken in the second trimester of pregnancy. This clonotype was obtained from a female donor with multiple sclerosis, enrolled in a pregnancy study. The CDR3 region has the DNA TGTGCCTGGAGTGGAAGAGCCGGGGATCACGAGCAGTACTTC. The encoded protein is CAWSGRAGDHEQYF. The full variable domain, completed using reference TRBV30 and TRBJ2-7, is SQTIHQWPATLVQPVGSPLSLECTVEGTSNPNLYWYRQAAGRGLQLLFYSVGIGQISSEVPQNLSASRPQDRQFILSSKKLLLSDSGFYLCAWSGRAGDHEQYFGPGTRLTVT.